This T cell receptor beta chain was observed in a study of vaccination and CD4 T cells after COVID-19. The Oncomine TCR Beta short-read assay was what sequenced the DNA obtained from cultured CD4+ T cells. TCRdb analysed the PCR reads with MiXCR anew, one entry per CDR3 protein. The sample has 7,200 or so distinct CDR3 sequences, approximately 52% seen once. Treatment described: approximately 9-day PBMC culture with coronavirus spike peptide pools or control peptides (ViraFEST assay). An unexposed donor provided the CD4+ T cells, which were collected before the COVID-19 pandemic (2011-2018). Germline V CDR1 and CDR2: SNHLY, FYNNEI. This CDR3 comprises 13 residues. Trimming removed 8 bases at V and 0 bases at J, with 11 bases between. Only a few counts were recorded for this clonotype. Its antigen is unidentified.

This sequence was found in a human donor in good health. The chain combines TRBV2 with TRBJ2-7; D not certain. The sequenced sample was CD4+ T cells from blood, cultured in vitro. CDR3 region: CASGYEISYEQYF. CDR3 bases: TGTGCCAGCGGGTACGAGATCTCCTACGAGCAGTACTTC.